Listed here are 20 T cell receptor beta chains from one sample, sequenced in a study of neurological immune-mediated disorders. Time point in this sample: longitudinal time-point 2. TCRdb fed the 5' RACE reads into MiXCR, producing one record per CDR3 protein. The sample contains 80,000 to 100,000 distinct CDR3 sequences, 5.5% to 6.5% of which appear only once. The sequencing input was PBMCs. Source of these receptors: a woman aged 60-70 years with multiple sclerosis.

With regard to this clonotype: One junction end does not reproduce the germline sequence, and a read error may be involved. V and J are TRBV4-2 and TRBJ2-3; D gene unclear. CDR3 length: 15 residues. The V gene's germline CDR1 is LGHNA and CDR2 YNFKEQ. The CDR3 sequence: CASSQESANTDTKYF. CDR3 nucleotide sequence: TGTGCCAGCAGCCAAGAGAGCGCTAACACAGATACGAAGTATTTT.

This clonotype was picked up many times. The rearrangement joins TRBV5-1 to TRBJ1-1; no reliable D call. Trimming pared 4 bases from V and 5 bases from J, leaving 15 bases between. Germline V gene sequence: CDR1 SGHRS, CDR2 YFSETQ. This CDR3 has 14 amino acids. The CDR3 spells CASSVDKGETEAFF. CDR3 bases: TGCGCCAGCAGCGTCGATAAAGGCGAAACTGAAGCTTTCTTT.

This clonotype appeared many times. CDR3 nucleotides: TGTGCCAGCAGTCCATCCGGTGCCAGATCCTACGAGCAGTACTTC. Encoded protein: CASSPSGARSYEQYF. The chain combines TRBV28 with TRBJ2-7; D is undetermined. This CDR3 contains 15 residues. The V gene's germline CDR1 is MDHEN and CDR2 SYDVKM. V lost 5 bases and J 1 base, leaving 15 bases between the germline ends.

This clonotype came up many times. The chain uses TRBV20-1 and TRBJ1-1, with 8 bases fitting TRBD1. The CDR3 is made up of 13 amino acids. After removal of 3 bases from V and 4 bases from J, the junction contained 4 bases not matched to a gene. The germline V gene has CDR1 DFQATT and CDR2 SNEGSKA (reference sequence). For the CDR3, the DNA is TGCAGTGCTAGGAGAACAGGGGGCACTGAAGCTTTCTTT. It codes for CSARRTGGTEAFF.

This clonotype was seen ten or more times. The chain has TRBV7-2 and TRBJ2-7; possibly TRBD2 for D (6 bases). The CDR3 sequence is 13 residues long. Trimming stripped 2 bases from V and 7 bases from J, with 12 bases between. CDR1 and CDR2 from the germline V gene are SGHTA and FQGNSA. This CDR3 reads CASSLPFGTEQYF. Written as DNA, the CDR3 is TGTGCCAGCAGCTTACCATTCGGGACTGAGCAGTACTTC.

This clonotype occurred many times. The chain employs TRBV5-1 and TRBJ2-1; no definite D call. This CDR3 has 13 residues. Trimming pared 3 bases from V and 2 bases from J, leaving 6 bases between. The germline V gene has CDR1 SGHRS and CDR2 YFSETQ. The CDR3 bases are TGCGCCAGCAGCTCCCAGGCCTACAATGAGCAGTTCTTC. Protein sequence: CASSSQAYNEQFF.

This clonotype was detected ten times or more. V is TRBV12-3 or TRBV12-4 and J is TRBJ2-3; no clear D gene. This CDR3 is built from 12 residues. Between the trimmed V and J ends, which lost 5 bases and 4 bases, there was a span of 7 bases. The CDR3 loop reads CASSPSADTQYF. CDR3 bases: TGTGCCAGCAGTCCATCAGCAGATACGCAGTATTTT.

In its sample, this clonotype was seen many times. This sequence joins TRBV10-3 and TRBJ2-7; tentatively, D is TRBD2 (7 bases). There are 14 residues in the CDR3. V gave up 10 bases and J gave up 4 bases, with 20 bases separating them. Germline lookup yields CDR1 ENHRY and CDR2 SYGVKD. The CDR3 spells CATDRGAQGYEQYF. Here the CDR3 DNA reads TGTGCCACCGACCGGGGGGCCCAAGGGTACGAGCAGTACTTC.

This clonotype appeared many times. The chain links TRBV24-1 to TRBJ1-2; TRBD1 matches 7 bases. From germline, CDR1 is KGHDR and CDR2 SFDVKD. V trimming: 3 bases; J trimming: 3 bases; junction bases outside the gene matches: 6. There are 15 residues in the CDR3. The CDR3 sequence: CATSDLTGPDYGYTF. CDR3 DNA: TGTGCCACCAGTGATCTGACAGGGCCTGACTATGGCTACACCTTC.

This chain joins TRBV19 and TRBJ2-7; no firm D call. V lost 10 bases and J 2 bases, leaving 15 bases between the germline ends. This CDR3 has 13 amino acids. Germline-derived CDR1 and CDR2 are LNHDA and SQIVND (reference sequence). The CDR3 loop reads CATEQQSPYEQYF. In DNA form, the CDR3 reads TGTGCCACCGAACAACAGAGCCCCTACGAGCAGTACTTC.

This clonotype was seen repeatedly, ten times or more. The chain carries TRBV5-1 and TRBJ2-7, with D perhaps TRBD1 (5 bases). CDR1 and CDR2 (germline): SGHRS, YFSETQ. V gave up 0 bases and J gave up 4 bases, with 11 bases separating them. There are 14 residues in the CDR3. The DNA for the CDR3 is TGCGCCAGCAGCTTGGGGACATCGATTTACGAGCAGTACTTC. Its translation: CASSLGTSIYEQYF.

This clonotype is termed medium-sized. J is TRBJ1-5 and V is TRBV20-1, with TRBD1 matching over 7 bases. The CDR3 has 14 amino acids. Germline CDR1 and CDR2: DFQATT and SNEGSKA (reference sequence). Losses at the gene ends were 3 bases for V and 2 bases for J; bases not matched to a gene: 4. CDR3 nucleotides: TGCAGTGCTAGCCAAGGGACAGGCAATCAGCCCCAGCATTTT. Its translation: CSASQGTGNQPQHF.

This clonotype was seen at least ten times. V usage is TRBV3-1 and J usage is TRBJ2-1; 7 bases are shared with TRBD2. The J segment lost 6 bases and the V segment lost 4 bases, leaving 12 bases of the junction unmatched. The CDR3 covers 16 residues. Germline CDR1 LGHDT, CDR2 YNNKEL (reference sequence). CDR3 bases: TGTGCCAGCAGCCCGCGGGCGGGGGTTGTGGGCAATGAGCAGTTCTTC. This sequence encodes CASSPRAGVVGNEQFF.

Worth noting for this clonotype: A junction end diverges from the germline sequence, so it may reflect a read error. CDR3 nucleotides: TGTACCAGCAGTTCGGACAGGGGTCTCTACAATGAGCAGTTCTTC. Translating it yields CTSSSDRGLYNEQFF. The rearrangement links TRBV6-5 to TRBJ2-1; 9 positions agree with TRBD1. There are 15 residues in the CDR3. Germline assignment: CDR1 MNHEY and CDR2 SVGAGI.

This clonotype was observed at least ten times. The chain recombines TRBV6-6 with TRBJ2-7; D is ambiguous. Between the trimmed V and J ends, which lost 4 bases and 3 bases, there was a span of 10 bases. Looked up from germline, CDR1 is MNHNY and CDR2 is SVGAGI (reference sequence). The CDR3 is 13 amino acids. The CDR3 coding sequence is TGTGCCAGCAGTTCCGTAGACAACTACGAGCAGTACTTC. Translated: CASSSVDNYEQYF.

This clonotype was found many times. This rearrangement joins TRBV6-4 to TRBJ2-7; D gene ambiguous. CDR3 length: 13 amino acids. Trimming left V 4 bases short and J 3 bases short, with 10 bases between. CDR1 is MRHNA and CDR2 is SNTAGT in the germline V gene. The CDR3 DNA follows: TGTGCCAGCAGTGTCGACGCAGGCTACGAGCAGTACTTC. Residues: CASSVDAGYEQYF.

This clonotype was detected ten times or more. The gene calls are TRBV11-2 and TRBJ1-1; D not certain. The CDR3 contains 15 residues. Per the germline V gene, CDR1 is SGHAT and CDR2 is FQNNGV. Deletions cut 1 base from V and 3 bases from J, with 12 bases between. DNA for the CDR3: TGTGCCAGCAGCTTAGGTAGCAGGACCTACACTGAAGCTTTCTTT. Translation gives CASSLGSRTYTEAFF. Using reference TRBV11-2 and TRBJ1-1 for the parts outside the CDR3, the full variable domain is EAGVAQSPRYKIIEKRQSVAFWCNPISGHATLYWYQQILGQGPKLLIQFQNNGVVDDSQLPKDRFSAERLKGVDSTLKIQPAKLEDSAVYLCASSLGSRTYTEAFFGQGTRLTVV.

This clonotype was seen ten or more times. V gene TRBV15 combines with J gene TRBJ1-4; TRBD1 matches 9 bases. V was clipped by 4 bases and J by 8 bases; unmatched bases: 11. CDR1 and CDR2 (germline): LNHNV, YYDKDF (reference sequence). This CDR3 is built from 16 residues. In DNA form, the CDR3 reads TGTGCCACCAGCAAACAGGGACAGGGCCTCGAGGAAAAACTGTTTTTT. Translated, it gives CATSKQGQGLEEKLFF.

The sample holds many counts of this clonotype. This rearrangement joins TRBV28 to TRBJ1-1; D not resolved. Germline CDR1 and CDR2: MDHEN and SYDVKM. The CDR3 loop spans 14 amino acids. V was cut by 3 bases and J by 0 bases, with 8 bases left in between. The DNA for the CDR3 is TGTGCCAGCAGTTTTGGGCTGATGAACACTGAAGCTTTCTTT. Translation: CASSFGLMNTEAFF. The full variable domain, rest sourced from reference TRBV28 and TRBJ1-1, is DVKVTQSSRYLVKRTGEKVFLECVQDMDHENMFWYRQDPGLGLRLIYFSYDVKMKEKGDIPEGYSVSREKKERFSLILESASTNQTSMYLCASSFGLMNTEAFFGQGTRLTVV.

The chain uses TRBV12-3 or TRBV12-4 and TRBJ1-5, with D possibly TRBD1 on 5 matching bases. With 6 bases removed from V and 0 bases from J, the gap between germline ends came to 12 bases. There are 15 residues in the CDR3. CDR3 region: CASSRQSLSNQPQHF. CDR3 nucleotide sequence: TGTGCCAGCAGCAGACAGTCTCTTAGCAATCAGCCCCAGCATTTT.